The sample holds many counts of the clone carrying this TCR beta chain. Its cognate antigen is unknown. The data stem from a study of T cells in Graves' hyperthyroidism and ophthalmopathy. Study outcomes and limitations: Ophthalmopathy got predicted by the model a median approximately 6.3 months before its onset.

RNA transcripts yielded amplified TCR beta CDR3 regions. The TCR CDR3 first-round RT-PCR relied on the HTBI primer set. TCRdb processed the multiplex PCR reads anew with MiXCR; each CDR3 protein has one entry. The data hold approximately 400,000 distinct CDR3 sequences, with over 12% observed a single time. The sequencing sample was made of blood. The sequence was collected from a man aged 50-59 years with Graves' ophthalmopathy.

CDR3 region: CASSEQENQPQHF. The CDR3, as DNA: TGTGCCAGCAGCGAGCAGGAGAATCAGCCCCAGCATTTT. V gene TRBV7-3 combines with J gene TRBJ1-5; D not resolved. Germline values: CDR1 SGHTA, CDR2 FQGTGA. Deletions cut 5 bases from V and 4 bases from J, with 9 bases between. This CDR3 is 13 amino acids long. Complete variable domain (other parts from reference TRBV7-3 and TRBJ1-5): GAGVSQTPSNKVTEKGKYVELRCDPISGHTALYWYRQSLGQGPEFLIYFQGTGAADDSGLPNDRFFAVRPEGSVSTLKIQRTERGDSAVYLCASSEQENQPQHFGDGTRLSIL.